The source of this T cell receptor beta chain is a study of blood T cell repertoires in COVID-19. Assay: immunoSEQ multiplex PCR; the TCRdb copy retains only in-frame clones and omits some. The table includes tens of thousands of clones, roughly 83% detected once. This CDR3 spans 19 amino acids. Germline values: CDR1 LNHDA, CDR2 SQIVND (reference sequence). The V segment lost 6 bases and the J segment 0 bases; nucleotides outside the gene matches: 15. The sample consisted of peripheral blood. The gene calls are TRBV19 and TRBJ2-1; 9 nucleotides agree with TRBD2. This TCR was recovered from an older man with active or convalescent COVID-19. The CDR3 bases are TGTGCCAGTAGGCCCCAAGCGGGAGGCCTCCCGAGCTCCTACAATGAGCAGTTCTTC. It encodes CASRPQAGGLPSSYNEQFF.